The sequence of this T cell receptor (beta chain) was determined in a study of neurological immune-mediated disorders. There are many counts of this clonotype. cDNA synthesis was performed by 5'RACE with 10-nucleotide random UMIs. TCRdb passed the 5' RACE reads through MiXCR, listing each CDR3 protein once. The sample has roughly 45,000 distinct CDR3 sequences, roughly 13% seen once. Indicated time point: longitudinal time-point 3. V was cut by 5 bases and J by 0 bases, with 2 bases left in between. The CDR3 is made up of 12 amino acids. Germline-derived CDR1 and CDR2 are SEHNR and FQNEAQ (reference sequence).

The source material was PBMCs. The chain links TRBV7-9 to TRBJ1-5, with unresolved D. This receptor was taken from a man aged 25 to 40 in good health. The CDR3 reads CASSNSNQPQHF. The CDR3 coding sequence is TGTGCCAGCAGCAATAGCAATCAGCCCCAGCATTTT.